The rows below give T cell receptor beta chains drawn from one sample of a study of Ad26.COV2.S vaccination and SARS-CoV-2 variants. The protocol was immunoSEQ multiplex PCR, while the TCRdb copy is restricted to in-frame clones and leaves out a portion. Of roughly 680,000 clones in the sample, more than 80% were seen once. Sequences were derived from peripheral blood, sampled in a trial of Ad26.COV2.S vaccine versus placebo. The receptors shown here come from a person between 18 and 65 years old who received the Ad26.COV2.S COVID-19 vaccine or a placebo. Each CDR3 is given with its conserved first and last residue. D genes are given only for firm matches. Where a row states a size, it is once, few, many or the class of an expanded clone; other rows omit it.

D gene,V gene,J gene,clone size,CDR3 protein,CDR3 DNA
-,TRBV7-2,TRBJ1-6,-,CASSEQAGTYNSPLHF,TGTGCCAGCAGCGAGCAAGCAGGGACCTATAATTCACCCCTCCACTTT
TRBD1,TRBV7-9,TRBJ2-7,-,CASSGDSYYEQYF,TGTGCCAGCAGCGGGGACAGTTACTACGAGCAGTACTTC
-,TRBV30,TRBJ2-7,-,CAWSVKANYEQYF,TGTGCCTGGAGCGTAAAAGCCAACTACGAGCAGTACTTC
-,TRBV7-2,TRBJ2-1,-,CASTPGQWANEQFF,TGTGCCAGCACCCCAGGGCAGTGGGCTAATGAGCAGTTCTTC
TRBD1,TRBV7-2,TRBJ2-1,-,CASSPGQGATEQFF,TGTGCCAGCAGCCCAGGACAGGGGGCGACTGAGCAGTTCTTC
-,TRBV7-2,TRBJ2-3,-,CASSFRLSGTDTQYF,TGTGCCAGCAGCTTCAGGTTATCTGGCACAGATACGCAGTATTTT
-,TRBV4-2,TRBJ2-3,-,CASSQGDPRDTQYF,TGTGCCAGCAGCCAAGGGGACCCTCGCGATACGCAGTATTTT
TRBD2,TRBV12-5,TRBJ2-2,-,CASEGGLNTGELFF,TGTGCTAGTGAGGGAGGGCTGAACACCGGGGAGCTGTTTTTT
TRBD1,TRBV6-5,TRBJ2-5,-,CASSSGQGLTQETQYF,TGTGCCAGCAGTTCCGGACAGGGACTTACACAAGAGACCCAGTACTTC
-,TRBV6-5,TRBJ2-7,few,CASSYQAGPGGQYF,TGTGCCAGCAGTTACCAGGCGGGGCCAGGAGGGCAGTACTTC
-,TRBV5-6,TRBJ1-4,few,CASSARDHEKLFF,TGTGCCAGCAGCGCGAGGGATCATGAAAAACTGTTTTTT
-,TRBV5-6,TRBJ2-1,-,CASSLAGRYNEQFF,TGTGCCAGCAGCTTGGCCGGACGCTACAATGAGCAGTTCTTC
-,TRBV10-3,TRBJ2-3,-,CAISEYTSTDTQYF,TGTGCCATCAGTGAGTACACGAGCACAGATACGCAGTATTTT
TRBD2,TRBV5-6,TRBJ2-7,-,CASSLGPPSGRRGEQYF,TGTGCCAGCAGCTTGGGCCCTCCCAGCGGGAGGCGGGGGGAGCAGTACTTC
-,TRBV11-2,TRBJ2-7,-,CASSPVGYEQYF,TGTGCCAGCAGCCCAGTTGGCTACGAGCAGTACTTC
-,TRBV7-8,TRBJ2-1,once,CASRPLRGNEQFF,TGTGCCAGCAGACCACTAAGAGGCAATGAGCAGTTCTTC
-,TRBV7-8,TRBJ2-7,-,CASSLGPSNEQYF,TGTGCCAGCAGCTTAGGTCCTAGCAACGAGCAGTACTTC
-,TRBV4-3,TRBJ1-2,once,CASSQAAGSEDYGYTF,TGCGCCAGCAGCCAAGCCGCAGGGAGCGAGGACTATGGCTACACCTTC
TRBD1,TRBV6-6,TRBJ1-2,-,CASSYRTGINYGYTF,TGTGCCAGCAGTTACAGGACAGGCATTAACTATGGCTACACCTTC
TRBD1,TRBV30,TRBJ1-3,few,CAWSQGDTIYF,TGTGCCTGGAGTCAGGGGGACACCATATATTTT
-,TRBV6-1,TRBJ2-3,-,CASSDLGGIALTQQYF,TGTGCCAGCAGTGACCTGGGGGGTATTGCTCTTACACAGCAGTATTTT
TRBD1,TRBV24-1,TRBJ1-2,-,CATSEPTGYGYTF,TGTGCCACCAGTGAACCGACAGGGTATGGCTACACCTTC
-,TRBV6-5,TRBJ1-2,-,CASIGDNYGYTF,TGTGCCAGCATAGGGGACAACTATGGCTACACCTTC
-,TRBV19,TRBJ1-2,-,CASSQPNYGYTF,TGTGCCAGTAGTCAACCTAACTATGGCTACACCTTC
TRBD1,TRBV4-1,TRBJ1-5,-,CASSQERDRVNQPQHF,TGCGCCAGCAGCCAAGAGAGGGACAGGGTCAATCAGCCCCAGCATTTT
-,TRBV19,TRBJ1-1,-,CASKGGGANTEAFF,TGTGCCAGTAAGGGTGGAGGGGCGAACACTGAAGCTTTCTTT
TRBD2,TRBV6-1,TRBJ2-3,-,CASSDSGVDTQYF,TGTGCCAGCAGTGATAGCGGGGTGGATACGCAGTATTTT
TRBD1,TRBV27,TRBJ1-1,-,CASSYGTGNRNTEAFF,TGTGCCAGCAGTTACGGGACAGGGAATCGGAACACTGAAGCTTTCTTT
-,TRBV6-1,TRBJ1-2,-,CASSEAKRAGPNYGYTF,TGTGCCAGCAGTGAAGCAAAGAGGGCGGGACCCAACTATGGCTACACCTTC
TRBD1,TRBV27,TRBJ2-1,-,CASRVRDRMVNEQFF,TGTGCCAGCAGGGTGAGGGACAGGATGGTGAATGAGCAGTTCTTC
TRBD1,TRBV11-3,TRBJ2-1,-,CASSPQGANEQFF,TGTGCCAGCAGCCCCCAGGGGGCCAATGAGCAGTTCTTC
TRBD2,TRBV5-1,TRBJ2-5,-,CASSLSPGGPQETQYF,TGCGCCAGCAGCTTGTCCCCGGGAGGGCCACAAGAGACCCAGTACTTC
TRBD1,TRBV25-1,TRBJ2-7,-,CASSDGQGVAYEQYF,TGTGCCAGCAGTGACGGACAGGGAGTCGCCTACGAGCAGTACTTC
-,TRBV30,TRBJ1-5,once,CAWSGSMGNQPQHF,TGTGCCTGGAGCGGCAGCATGGGGAATCAGCCCCAGCATTTT
-,TRBV6-1,TRBJ1-1,-,CASSEGNVKAFF,TGTGCCAGCAGTGAAGGTAATGTAAAAGCTTTCTTT
-,TRBV2,TRBJ2-2,-,CASSDPTAANTGELFF,TGTGCCAGCAGTGATCCGACAGCCGCGAACACCGGGGAGCTGTTTTTT
-,TRBV3-1/TRBV3-2,TRBJ1-1,-,CASSHRQTLGTEAFF,TGTGCCAGCAGCCATAGACAGACCCTGGGCACTGAAGCTTTCTTT
-,TRBV5-5,TRBJ2-7,few,CASSLTDREQYF,TGTGCCAGCAGCTTAACCGACAGGGAGCAGTACTTC
-,TRBV29-1,TRBJ2-3,-,CSVEGTVPGSDTQYF,TGCAGCGTTGAAGGGACAGTACCTGGATCGGATACGCAGTATTTT
-,TRBV10-3,TRBJ2-5,-,CAISESTSKGLRGQYF,TGTGCCATCAGTGAGTCGACCTCCAAGGGACTTCGGGGCCAGTACTTC
TRBD1,TRBV5-6,TRBJ1-6,-,CASSGTGSYNSPLHF,TGTGCCAGCAGCGGGACAGGCTCCTATAATTCACCCCTCCACTTT
-,TRBV2,TRBJ2-7,-,CASSGPGSEGGYEQYF,TGTGCCAGCAGCGGTCCGGGTTCCGAGGGGGGGTACGAGCAGTACTTC
-,TRBV30,TRBJ2-7,-,CAWSAPTTGPYEQYF,TGTGCCTGGAGTGCCCCGACTACCGGGCCCTACGAGCAGTACTTC
-,TRBV20-1,TRBJ2-1,-,CSASRGPNNEQFF,TGCAGTGCTAGTAGGGGACCAAACAATGAGCAGTTCTTC
-,TRBV9,TRBJ2-2,few,CASSVATTTGELFF,TGTGCCAGCAGCGTAGCTACGACAACCGGGGAGCTGTTTTTT
TRBD2,TRBV11-2,TRBJ2-7,-,CASSRGLAGTYEQYF,TGTGCCAGCAGCCGTGGACTAGCGGGAACCTACGAGCAGTACTTC
TRBD2,TRBV3-1/TRBV3-2,TRBJ2-7,once,CASWTSGLYEQYF,TGTGCCAGTTGGACTAGCGGCCTCTACGAGCAGTACTTC
TRBD1,TRBV19,TRBJ2-7,-,CASSRTGPYEQYF,TGTGCCAGTAGTAGGACAGGGCCCTACGAGCAGTACTTC
-,TRBV4-2,TRBJ1-5,-,CASSSGRLNQPQHF,TGTGCCAGCAGCTCGGGGAGACTCAATCAGCCCCAGCATTTT
-,TRBV18,TRBJ1-1,-,CASSERGRDTEAFF,TGTGCCAGCTCAGAACGGGGACGGGACACTGAAGCTTTCTTT
-,TRBV5-1,TRBJ1-4,-,CASSSRQSSGEKLFF,TGCGCCAGCAGCTCACGACAGTCATCAGGCGAAAAACTGTTTTTT
TRBD1,TRBV10-3,TRBJ1-5,once,CAIGGRGQGIQPQHF,TGTGCCATCGGGGGTCGGGGACAGGGGATCCAGCCCCAGCATTTT
TRBD1,TRBV11-2,TRBJ1-6,-,CASSQAGQGLSLHF,TGTGCCAGCAGCCAAGCAGGACAGGGCCTCTCCCTCCACTTT
-,TRBV6-5,TRBJ2-2,once,CATSRTPNTGELFF,TGTGCCACTTCCCGGACCCCGAACACCGGGGAGCTGTTTTTT
TRBD1,TRBV29-1,TRBJ1-6,-,CSVGQGGDSPLHF,TGCAGCGTTGGACAGGGAGGGGATTCACCCCTCCACTTT
TRBD1,TRBV2,TRBJ1-1,-,CASSGQGNTEAFF,TGTGCCAGCAGTGGACAGGGAAACACTGAAGCTTTCTTT
-,TRBV7-3,TRBJ1-3,-,CASSQSPPSAASSGNTIYF,TGTGCCAGCAGTCAATCCCCTCCGAGCGCGGCGAGCTCTGGAAACACCATATATTTT
-,TRBV7-2,TRBJ2-5,-,CASSLGSGWTRTETQYF,TGTGCCAGCAGCTTAGGTTCAGGGTGGACTCGGACGGAGACCCAGTACTTC
-,TRBV6-5,TRBJ1-1,-,CASRSRNTEAFF,TGTGCCAGCCGGTCAAGAAACACTGAAGCTTTCTTT